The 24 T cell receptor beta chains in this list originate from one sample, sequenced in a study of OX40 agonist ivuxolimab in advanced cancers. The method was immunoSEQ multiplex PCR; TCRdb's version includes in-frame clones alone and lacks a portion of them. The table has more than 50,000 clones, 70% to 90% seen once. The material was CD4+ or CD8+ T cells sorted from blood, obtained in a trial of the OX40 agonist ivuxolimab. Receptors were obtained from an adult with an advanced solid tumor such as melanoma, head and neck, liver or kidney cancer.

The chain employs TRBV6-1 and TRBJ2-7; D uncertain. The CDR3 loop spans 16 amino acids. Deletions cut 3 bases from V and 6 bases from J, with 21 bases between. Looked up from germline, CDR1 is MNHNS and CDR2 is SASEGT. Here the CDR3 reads CASSDPRGRFRGEQYF. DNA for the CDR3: TGTGCCAGCAGTGATCCCCGAGGCAGGTTCCGCGGCGAGCAGTACTTC.

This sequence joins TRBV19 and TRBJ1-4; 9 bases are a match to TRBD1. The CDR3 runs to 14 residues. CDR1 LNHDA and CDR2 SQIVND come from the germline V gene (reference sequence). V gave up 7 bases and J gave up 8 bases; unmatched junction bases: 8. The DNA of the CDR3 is TGTGCCAGTAAGCAGGACAGGGGACAGGAAAAACTGTTTTTT. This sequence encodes CASKQDRGQEKLFF.

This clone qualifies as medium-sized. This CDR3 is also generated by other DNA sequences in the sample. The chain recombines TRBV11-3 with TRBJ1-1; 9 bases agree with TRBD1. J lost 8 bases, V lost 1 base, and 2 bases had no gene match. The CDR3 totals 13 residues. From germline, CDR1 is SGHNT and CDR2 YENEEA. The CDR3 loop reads CASSLGDRGEAFF. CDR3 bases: TGTGCCAGCAGCTTAGGCGACAGGGGGGAAGCTTTCTTT. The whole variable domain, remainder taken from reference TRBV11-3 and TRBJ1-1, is EAGVVQSPRYKIIEKKQPVAFWCNPISGHNTLYWYLQNLGQGPELLIRYENEEAVDDSQLPKDRFSAERLKGVDSTLKIQPAELGDSAVYLCASSLGDRGEAFFGQGTRLTVV.

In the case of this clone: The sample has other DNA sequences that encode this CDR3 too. In DNA form, the CDR3 reads TGCGCCAGCAGCCAAGCGGGGCAGGGACAGGGCGAGCAGTACTTC. Its protein is CASSQAGQGQGEQYF. The chain uses TRBV4-1 and TRBJ2-7; 9 bases agree with TRBD1. V lost 1 base, J lost 6 bases, and 7 bases stayed unmatched. CDR1 MGHRA and CDR2 YSYEKL come from the germline V gene. This CDR3 spans 15 amino acids.

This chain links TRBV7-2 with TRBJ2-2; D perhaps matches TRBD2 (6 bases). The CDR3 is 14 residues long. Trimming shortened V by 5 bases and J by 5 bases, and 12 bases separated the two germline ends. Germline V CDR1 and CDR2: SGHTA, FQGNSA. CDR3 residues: CASSRGSGTGELFF. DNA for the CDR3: TGTGCCAGCAGCCGGGGGTCGGGTACCGGGGAGCTGTTTTTT.

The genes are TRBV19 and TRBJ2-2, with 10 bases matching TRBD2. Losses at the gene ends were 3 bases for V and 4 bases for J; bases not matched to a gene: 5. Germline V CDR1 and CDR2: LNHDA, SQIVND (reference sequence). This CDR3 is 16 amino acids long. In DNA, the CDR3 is TGTGCCAGTAGTATCGGGGGACTAGCGAGCACCGGGGAGCTGTTTTTT. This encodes CASSIGGLASTGELFF. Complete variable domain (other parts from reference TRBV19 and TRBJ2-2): DGGITQSPKYLFRKEGQNVTLSCEQNLNHDAMYWYRQDPGQGLRLIYYSQIVNDFQKGDIAEGYSVSREKKESFPLTVTSAQKNPTAFYLCASSIGGLASTGELFFGEGSRLTVL.

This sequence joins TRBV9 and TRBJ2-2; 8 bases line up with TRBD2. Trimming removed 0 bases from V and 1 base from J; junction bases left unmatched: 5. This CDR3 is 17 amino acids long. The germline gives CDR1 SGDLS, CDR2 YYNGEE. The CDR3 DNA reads TGTGCCAGCAGCGTAGGCGGGCGGGGGGTGAACACCGGGGAGCTGTTTTTT. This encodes CASSVGGRGVNTGELFF.

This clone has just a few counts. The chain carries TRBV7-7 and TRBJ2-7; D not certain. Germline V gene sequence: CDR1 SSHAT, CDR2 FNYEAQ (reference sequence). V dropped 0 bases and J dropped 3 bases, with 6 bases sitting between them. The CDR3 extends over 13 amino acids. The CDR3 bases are TGTGCCAGCAGCTTAGCATCAGACTACGAGCAGTACTTC. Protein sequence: CASSLASDYEQYF.

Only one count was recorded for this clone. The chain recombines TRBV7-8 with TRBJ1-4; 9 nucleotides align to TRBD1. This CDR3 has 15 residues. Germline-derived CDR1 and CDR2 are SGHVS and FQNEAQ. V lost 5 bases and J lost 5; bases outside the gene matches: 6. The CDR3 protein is CASSPGTGSNEKLFF. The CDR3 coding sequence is TGTGCCAGCAGCCCGGGGACAGGGTCAAATGAAAAACTGTTTTTT.

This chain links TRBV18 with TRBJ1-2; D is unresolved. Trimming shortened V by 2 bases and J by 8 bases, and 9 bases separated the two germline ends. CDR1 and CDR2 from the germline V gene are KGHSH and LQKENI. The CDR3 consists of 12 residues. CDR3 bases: TGTGCCAGCTCACCAGGGGTCGAGGGCTACACCTTC. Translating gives CASSPGVEGYTF.

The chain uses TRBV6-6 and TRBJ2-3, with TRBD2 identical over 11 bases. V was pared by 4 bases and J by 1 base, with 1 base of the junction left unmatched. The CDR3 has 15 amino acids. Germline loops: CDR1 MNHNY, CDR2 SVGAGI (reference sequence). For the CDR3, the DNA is TGTGCCAGCAGTTCGACTAGCGGGGGCACAGATACGCAGTATTTT. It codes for CASSSTSGGTDTQYF.

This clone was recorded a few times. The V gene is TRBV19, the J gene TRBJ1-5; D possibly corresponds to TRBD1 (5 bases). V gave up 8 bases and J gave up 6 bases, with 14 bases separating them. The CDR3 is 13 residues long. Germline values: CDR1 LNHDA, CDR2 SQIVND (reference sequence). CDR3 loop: CASADRGIQPQHF. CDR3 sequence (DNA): TGTGCCAGTGCCGACCGGGGGATTCAGCCCCAGCATTTT. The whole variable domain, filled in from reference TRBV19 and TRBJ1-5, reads DGGITQSPKYLFRKEGQNVTLSCEQNLNHDAMYWYRQDPGQGLRLIYYSQIVNDFQKGDIAEGYSVSREKKESFPLTVTSAQKNPTAFYLCASADRGIQPQHFGDGTRLSIL.

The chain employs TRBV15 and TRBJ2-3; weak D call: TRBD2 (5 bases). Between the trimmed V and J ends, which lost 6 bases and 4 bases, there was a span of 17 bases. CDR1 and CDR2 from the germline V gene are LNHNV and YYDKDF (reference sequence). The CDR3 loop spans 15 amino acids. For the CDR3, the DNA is TGTGCCACCAGGGGTGGGAGATCCCCGCCAGATACGCAGTATTTT. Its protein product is CATRGGRSPPDTQYF.

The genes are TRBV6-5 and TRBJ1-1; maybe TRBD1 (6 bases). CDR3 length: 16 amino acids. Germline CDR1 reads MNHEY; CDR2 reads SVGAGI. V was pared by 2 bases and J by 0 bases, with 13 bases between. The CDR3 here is CASSYTGTMMNTEAFF. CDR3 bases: TGTGCCAGCAGTTACACCGGGACAATGATGAACACTGAAGCTTTCTTT.

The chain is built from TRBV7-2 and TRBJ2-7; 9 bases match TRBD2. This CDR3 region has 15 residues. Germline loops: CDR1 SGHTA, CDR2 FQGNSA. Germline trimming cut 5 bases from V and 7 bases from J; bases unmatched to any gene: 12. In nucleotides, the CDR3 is TGTGCCAGCAGCCGTTATAGCGGGAGAGAACAGGAGCAGTACTTC. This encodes CASSRYSGREQEQYF.

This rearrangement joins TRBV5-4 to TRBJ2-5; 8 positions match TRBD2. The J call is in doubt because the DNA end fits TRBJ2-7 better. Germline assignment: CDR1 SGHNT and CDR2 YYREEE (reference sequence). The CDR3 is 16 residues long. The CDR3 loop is CASSAGMPSGSYEQYF. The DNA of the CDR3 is TGTGCCAGCAGCGCTGGCATGCCTAGCGGGTCCTACGAGCAGTACTTC.

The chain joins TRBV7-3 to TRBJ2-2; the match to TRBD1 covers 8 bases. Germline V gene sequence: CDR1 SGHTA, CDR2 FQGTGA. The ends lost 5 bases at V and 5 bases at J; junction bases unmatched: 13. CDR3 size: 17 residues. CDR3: CASSNNPRQGRTGELFF. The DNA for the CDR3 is TGTGCCAGCAGCAACAACCCGCGACAGGGGAGGACCGGGGAGCTGTTTTTT. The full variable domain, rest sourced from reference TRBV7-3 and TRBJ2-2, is GAGVSQTPSNKVTEKGKYVELRCDPISGHTALYWYRQSLGQGPEFLIYFQGTGAADDSGLPNDRFFAVRPEGSVSTLKIQRTERGDSAVYLCASSNNPRQGRTGELFFGEGSRLTVL.

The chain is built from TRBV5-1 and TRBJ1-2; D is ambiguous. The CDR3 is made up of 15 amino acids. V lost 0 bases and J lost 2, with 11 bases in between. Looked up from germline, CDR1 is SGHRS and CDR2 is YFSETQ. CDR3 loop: CASSLVPEENYGYTF. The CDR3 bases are TGCGCCAGCAGCTTGGTACCAGAAGAGAACTATGGCTACACCTTC.

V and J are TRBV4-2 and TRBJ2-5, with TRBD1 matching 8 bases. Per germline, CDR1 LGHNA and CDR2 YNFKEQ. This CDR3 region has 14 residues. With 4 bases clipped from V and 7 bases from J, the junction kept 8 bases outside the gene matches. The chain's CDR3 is CASSLGTGEGTQYF. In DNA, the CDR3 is TGTGCCAGCAGCCTCGGGACAGGCGAGGGGACCCAGTACTTC.

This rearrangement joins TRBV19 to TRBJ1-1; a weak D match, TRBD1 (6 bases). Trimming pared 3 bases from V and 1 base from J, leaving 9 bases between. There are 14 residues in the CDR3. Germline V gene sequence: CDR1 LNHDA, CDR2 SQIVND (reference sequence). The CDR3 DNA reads TGTGCCAGTAGTATTGGGGGCGCGAACACTGAAGCTTTCTTT. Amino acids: CASSIGGANTEAFF.

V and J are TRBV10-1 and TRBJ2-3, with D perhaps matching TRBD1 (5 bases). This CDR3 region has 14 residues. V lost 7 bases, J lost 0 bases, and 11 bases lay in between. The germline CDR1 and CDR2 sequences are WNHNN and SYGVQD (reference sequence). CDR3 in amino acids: CASNTDSSTDTQYF. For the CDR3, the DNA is TGCGCCAGCAACACCGACAGTAGCACAGATACGCAGTATTTT.

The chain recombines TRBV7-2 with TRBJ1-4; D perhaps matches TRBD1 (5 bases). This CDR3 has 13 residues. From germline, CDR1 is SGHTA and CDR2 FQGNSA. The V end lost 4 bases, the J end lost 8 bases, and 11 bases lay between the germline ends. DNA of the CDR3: TGTGCCAGCAGCTCAGGGCGTTGGGAAAAACTGTTTTTT. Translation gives CASSSGRWEKLFF.

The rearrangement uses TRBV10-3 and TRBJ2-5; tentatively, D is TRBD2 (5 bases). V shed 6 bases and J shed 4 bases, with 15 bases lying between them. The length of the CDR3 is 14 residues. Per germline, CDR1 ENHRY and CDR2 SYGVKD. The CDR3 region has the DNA TGTGCCATCAGCCAAGGACTCGGCGGAGAGACCCAGTACTTC. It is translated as CAISQGLGGETQYF.

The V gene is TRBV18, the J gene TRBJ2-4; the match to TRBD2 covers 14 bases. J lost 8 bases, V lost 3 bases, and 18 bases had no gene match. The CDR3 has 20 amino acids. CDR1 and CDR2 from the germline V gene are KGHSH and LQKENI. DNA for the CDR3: TGTGCCAGCTCACCTAGTTGGGGACTAGCGGGAGCCGTCCTTCGAGACATTCAGTACTTC. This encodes CASSPSWGLAGAVLRDIQYF.